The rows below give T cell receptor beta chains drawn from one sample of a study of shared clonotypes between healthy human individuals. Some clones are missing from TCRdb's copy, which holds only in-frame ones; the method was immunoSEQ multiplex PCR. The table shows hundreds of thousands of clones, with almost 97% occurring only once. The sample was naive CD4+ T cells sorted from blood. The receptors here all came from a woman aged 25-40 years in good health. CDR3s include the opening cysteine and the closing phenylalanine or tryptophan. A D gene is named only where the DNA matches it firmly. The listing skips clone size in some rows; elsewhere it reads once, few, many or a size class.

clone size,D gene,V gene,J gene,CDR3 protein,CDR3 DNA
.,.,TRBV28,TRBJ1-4,CATTGNSEKLFF,TGTGCCACCACAGGGAACAGTGAAAAACTGTTTTTT
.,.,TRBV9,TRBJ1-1,CASSVVIGKDTEAFF,TGTGCCAGCAGCGTAGTTATAGGGAAGGACACTGAAGCTTTCTTT
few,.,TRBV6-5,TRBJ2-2,CASSYSSGWTGELFF,TGTGCCAGCAGTTACTCCTCGGGCTGGACCGGGGAGCTGTTTTTT
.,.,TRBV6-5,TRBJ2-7,CAIRVALEQYF,TGTGCCATTAGAGTAGCGCTCGAGCAGTACTTC
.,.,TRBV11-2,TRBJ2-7,CASSLGGQLAQSYEQYF,TGTGCCAGCAGCTTAGGGGGGCAACTAGCGCAGTCCTACGAGCAGTACTTC
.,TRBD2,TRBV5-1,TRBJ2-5,CASCPGGPGETQYF,TGCGCCAGCTGCCCGGGAGGGCCAGGGGAGACCCAGTACTTC
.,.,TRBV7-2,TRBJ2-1,CASSWGVYNEQFF,TGTGCCAGCAGCTGGGGGGTCTACAATGAGCAGTTCTTC
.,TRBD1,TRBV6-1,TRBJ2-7,CASSGNRIRGNYEQYF,TGTGCCAGCAGTGGAAACAGAATCAGGGGGAACTACGAGCAGTACTTC
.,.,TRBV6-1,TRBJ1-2,CASSLDRPYGYTF,TGTGCCAGCAGTCTGGACAGACCCTATGGCTACACCTTC
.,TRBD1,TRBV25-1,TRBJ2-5,CASSEYGYRGEETQYF,TGTGCCAGCAGTGAATATGGGTACAGGGGAGAGGAGACCCAGTACTTC
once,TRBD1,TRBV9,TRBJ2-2,CASSAGGVRTGELFF,TGTGCCAGCAGCGCAGGGGGCGTTAGGACCGGGGAGCTGTTTTTT
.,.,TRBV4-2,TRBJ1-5,CASSQDRAKGTQPQHF,TGTGCCAGCAGCCAAGACAGGGCCAAAGGGACTCAGCCCCAGCATTTT
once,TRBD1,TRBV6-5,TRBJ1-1,CASSSTGGTEAFF,TGTGCCAGCAGCTCAACAGGGGGCACTGAAGCTTTCTTT
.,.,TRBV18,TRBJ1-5,CASSLDSQPQHF,TGTGCCAGCTCACTGGACAGCCAGCCCCAGCATTTT
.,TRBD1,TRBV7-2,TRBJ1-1,CASSSQGQATEAFF,TGTGCCAGCAGCTCACAAGGACAGGCCACTGAAGCTTTCTTT
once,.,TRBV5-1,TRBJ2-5,CASSLMETQYF,TGCGCCAGCAGCTTGATGGAGACCCAGTACTTC
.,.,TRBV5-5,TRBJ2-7,CASSLAGQYYEQYF,TGTGCCAGCAGCTTGGCAGGACAGTACTACGAGCAGTACTTC
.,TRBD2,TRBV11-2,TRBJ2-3,CASSLLGLASTDTQYF,TGTGCCAGCAGCTTATTAGGACTAGCGAGCACAGATACGCAGTATTTT
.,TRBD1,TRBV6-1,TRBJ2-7,CASSEVDRVPNEQYF,TGTGCCAGCAGTGAAGTTGACAGGGTTCCCAACGAGCAGTACTTC
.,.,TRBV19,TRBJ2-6,CASSTEGTTFSGANVLTF,TGTGCCAGTAGCACCGAGGGAACGACATTCTCTGGGGCCAACGTCCTGACTTTC
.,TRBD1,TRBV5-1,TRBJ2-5,CASNRFVGQGETQYF,TGCGCCAGCAATCGATTCGTGGGACAGGGAGAGACCCAGTACTTC
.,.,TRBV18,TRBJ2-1,CASSNREIPNNEQFF,TGTGCCAGCTCCAACAGGGAAATCCCCAACAATGAGCAGTTCTTC
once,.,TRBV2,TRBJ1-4,CASSETVIGGAATNEKLFF,TGTGCCAGCAGTGAAACCGTTATAGGGGGGGCCGCAACTAATGAAAAACTGTTTTTT
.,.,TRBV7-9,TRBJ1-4,CASSGLVTNEKLFF,TGTGCCAGCAGCGGACTTGTTACTAATGAAAAACTGTTTTTT
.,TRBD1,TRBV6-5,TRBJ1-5,CASSPDRGRNQPQHF,TGTGCCAGCAGTCCGGACAGGGGGCGTAATCAGCCCCAGCATTTT
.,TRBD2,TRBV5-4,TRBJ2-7,CASSFDLAGYREQYF,TGTGCCAGCAGCTTTGATCTAGCGGGATATCGCGAGCAGTACTTC
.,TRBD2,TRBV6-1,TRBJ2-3,CASNPSGNTQYF,TGTGCCAGCAACCCTAGCGGGAATACGCAGTATTTT
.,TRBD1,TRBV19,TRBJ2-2,CASRGTGGNTGELFF,TGTGCCAGTAGGGGGACAGGGGGGAACACCGGGGAGCTGTTTTTT
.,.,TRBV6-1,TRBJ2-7,CASSPWTASRHEQYF,TGTGCCAGCAGCCCCTGGACAGCCAGTCGACACGAGCAGTACTTC
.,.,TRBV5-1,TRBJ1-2,CASSFVGGHGYTF,TGCGCCAGCAGCTTTGTGGGGGGCCATGGCTACACCTTC
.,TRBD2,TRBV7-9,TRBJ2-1,CASSLGSGRTYNEQFF,TGTGCCAGCAGCTTGGGGAGCGGGAGGACCTACAATGAGCAGTTCTTC
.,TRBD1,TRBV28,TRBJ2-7,CASITPGTGKRYEQYF,TGTGCCAGCATAACTCCAGGGACAGGGAAACGATACGAGCAGTACTTC
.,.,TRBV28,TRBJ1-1,CASSNRIGRGTEAFF,TGTGCCAGCAGTAACCGGATAGGGAGAGGCACTGAAGCTTTCTTT
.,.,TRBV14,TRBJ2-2,CASSHRTAKNTGELFF,TGTGCCAGCAGCCATCGGACAGCTAAAAACACCGGGGAGCTGTTTTTT
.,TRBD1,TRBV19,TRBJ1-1,CASSPGQGFTEAFF,TGTGCCAGTAGTCCAGGACAGGGGTTTACTGAAGCTTTCTTT
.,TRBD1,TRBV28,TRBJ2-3,CASRGTGGAGTDTQYF,TGTGCCAGCAGAGGGACAGGGGGCGCAGGCACAGATACGCAGTATTTT
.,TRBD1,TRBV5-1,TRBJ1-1,CASSWTGGTMNTEAFF,TGCGCCAGCAGCTGGACAGGGGGGACTATGAACACTGAAGCTTTCTTT
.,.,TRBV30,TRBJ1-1,CAWKGTQPGAFF,TGTGCCTGGAAAGGGACACAACCGGGAGCTTTCTTT
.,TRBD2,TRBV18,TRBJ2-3,CASSPSLAGATDTQYF,TGTGCCAGCTCACCATCGCTAGCGGGGGCCACAGATACGCAGTATTTT
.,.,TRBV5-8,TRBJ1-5,CASSSESNQPQHF,TGTGCCAGCAGCTCCGAAAGCAATCAGCCCCAGCATTTT
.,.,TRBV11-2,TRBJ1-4,CASSLRRGNWETNEKLFF,TGTGCCAGCAGCTTAAGGAGAGGAAACTGGGAAACTAATGAAAAACTGTTTTTT
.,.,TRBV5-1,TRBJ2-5,CASSLGTDQETQYF,TGCGCCAGCAGCTTGGGTACGGATCAAGAGACCCAGTACTTC
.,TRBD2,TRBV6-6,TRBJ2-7,CASRTSDPGPYEQYF,TGTGCCAGCCGTACTAGCGACCCGGGCCCCTACGAGCAGTACTTC
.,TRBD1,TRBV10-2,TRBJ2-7,CASSEIGQVYEQYF,TGCGCCAGCAGTGAGATCGGACAGGTCTACGAGCAGTACTTC
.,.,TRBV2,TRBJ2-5,CASSERGETQYF,TGTGCCAGCAGTGAAAGGGGAGAGACCCAGTACTTC
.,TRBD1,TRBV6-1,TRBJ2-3,CASSRQGTSTDTQYF,TGTGCCAGCAGTCGACAGGGTACTAGCACAGATACGCAGTATTTT
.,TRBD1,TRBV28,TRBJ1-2,CASSLDRDGYTF,TGTGCCAGCAGTTTGGACAGGGATGGCTACACCTTC